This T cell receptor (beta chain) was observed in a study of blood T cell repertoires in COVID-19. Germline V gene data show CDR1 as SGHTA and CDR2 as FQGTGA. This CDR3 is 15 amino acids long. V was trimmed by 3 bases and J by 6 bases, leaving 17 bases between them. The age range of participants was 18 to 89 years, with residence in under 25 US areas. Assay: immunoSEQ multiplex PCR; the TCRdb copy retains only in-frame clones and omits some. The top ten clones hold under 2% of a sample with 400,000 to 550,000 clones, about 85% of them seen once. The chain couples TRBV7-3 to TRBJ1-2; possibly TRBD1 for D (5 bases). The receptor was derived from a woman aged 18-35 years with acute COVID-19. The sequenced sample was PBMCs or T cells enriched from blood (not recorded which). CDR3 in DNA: TGTGCCAGCAGCTTGATGAGGGGAACTAGCGATGGCTACACCTTC. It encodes CASSLMRGTSDGYTF.